This T cell receptor beta chain appears in the sequencing data of a study of T cell repertoires in ileal Crohn's disease. Study details: All patients had surgery for stricturing (about 60%) or penetrating (39%) disease. About half of patients got postoperative therapy: about ten thiopurines, some 19 anti-TNF.

The V gene lost 0 bases and the J gene lost 3 bases, with 10 bases spanning the gap. The germline gives CDR1 SGHRS, CDR2 YFSETQ. The CDR3 runs to 14 residues. Patients were adults with ileal or ileocolonic Crohn's disease needing resection. Profiling relied on immunoSEQ multiplex PCR, and the TCRdb table lists in-frame clones only, not all of them. The top ten hold 25% of the sample, which has approximately 9,600 clones, around 80% seen once. The clonotype originates from an adult with Crohn's disease. Sequencing input: ileal tissue. The V gene is TRBV5-1, the J gene TRBJ2-7, with D perhaps matching TRBD1 (6 bases). The CDR3 spells CASSLAGDLYEQYF. DNA of the CDR3: TGCGCCAGCAGCTTGGCAGGGGACCTCTACGAGCAGTACTTC.